What follows are 18 T cell receptor beta chains derived from one specimen sequenced in a study of identical twins' blood T cells. TCRdb used MiXCR to reprocess the 5' RACE reads, holding one entry per CDR3 protein. The table lists roughly 380,000 distinct CDR3 sequences, more than 25% of them singletons, with 6% to 7% in the top ten. Sequenced sample: PBMCs. The receptors derive from a woman aged 18 to 50 in good health.

The chain combines TRBV28 with TRBJ2-3; 7 nucleotides align to TRBD2. The length of the CDR3 is 14 residues. J lost 1 base, V lost 10 bases, and 8 bases had no gene match. Germline assignment: CDR1 MDHEN and CDR2 SYDVKM. The CDR3 DNA sequence: TGTGCCAACTCACGCGCGGGAGGCACAGATACGCAGTATTTT. Encoded protein: CANSRAGGTDTQYF.

This sequence joins TRBV20-1 and TRBJ2-3; 7 bases line up with TRBD2. Per the germline V gene, CDR1 is DFQATT and CDR2 is SNEGSKA (reference sequence). Trimming took 7 bases from V and 8 from J; bases not matched to a gene: 15. The CDR3 runs 14 residues. DNA of the CDR3: TGCAGTGTCCCTCGACTAGCTGGCTCAGCTACGCAGTATTTT. Translated, it gives CSVPRLAGSATQYF.

In regard to this clonotype: A much larger clone differs from this one at a single base, so this may be a read error. J is TRBJ2-1 and V is TRBV6-5, with 10 bases that match TRBD1. There are 14 residues in the CDR3. CDR1 and CDR2 from the germline V gene are MNHEY and SVGAGI. CDR3 residues: CVSSYRTGGNEQFF. The CDR3 region has the DNA TGTGTCAGCAGTTACAGGACAGGGGGCAATGAGCAGTTCTTC.

This clonotype turned up a few times. The rearrangement uses TRBV19 and TRBJ1-1, with 8 nucleotides matching TRBD1. Per germline, CDR1 LNHDA and CDR2 SQIVND (reference sequence). The CDR3 extends over 14 amino acids. After removal of 5 bases from V and 3 bases from J, the junction contained 5 bases not matched to a gene. CDR3 sequence: CASSRDRGYTEAFF. CDR3 nucleotides: TGTGCCAGTAGTCGAGACAGGGGATACACTGAAGCTTTCTTT.

This clonotype was observed at least ten times. The rearrangement uses TRBV29-1 and TRBJ2-5; D uncertain. The CDR3 has 14 amino acids. Germline V gives CDR1 SQVTM, CDR2 ANQGSEA. Trimming cost V 0 bases and J 1 base, with 9 bases left between them. CDR3 sequence reads: CSVEDYYIQETQYF. The CDR3, as DNA: TGCAGCGTTGAAGATTATTACATCCAAGAGACCCAGTACTTC.

This clonotype was seen a few times. The gene calls are TRBV20-1 and TRBJ1-5; 8 nucleotides align to TRBD1. The CDR3 has 22 residues. The ends lost 0 bases at V and 0 bases at J; junction bases unmatched: 22. The germline V gene encodes CDR1 DFQATT and CDR2 SNEGSKA (reference sequence). DNA for the CDR3: TGCAGTGCTAGAGAGTATGGGTCCCAGACAGGGGCCCCTGATTATAGCAATCAGCCCCAGCATTTT. Translating gives CSAREYGSQTGAPDYSNQPQHF.

About this clonotype: This may be a read error, as it is one base from a much larger clone. The gene calls are TRBV25-1 and TRBJ1-1; D remains unclear. CDR1 and CDR2 from the germline V gene are MGHDK and SYGVNS. This CDR3 spans 14 amino acids. In nucleotides, the CDR3 is TGTGTCAGTATTGGACCCCGGATGAACACTGAAGCTTTCTTT. Translation: CVSIGPRMNTEAFF.

This chain links TRBV2 with TRBJ2-5, with 7 bases aligning to TRBD2. The CDR3 loop spans 14 amino acids. Looked up from germline, CDR1 is SNHLY and CDR2 is FYNNEI. V was pared by 3 bases and J by 5 bases, with 6 bases of the junction left unmatched. The CDR3 reads CASSERLAVETQYF. CDR3 DNA: TGTGCCAGCAGTGAGCGGCTAGCGGTCGAGACCCAGTACTTC. The full variable domain, with the rest looked up from reference TRBV2 and TRBJ2-5, is EPEVTQTPSHQVTQMGQEVILRCVPISNHLYFYWYRQILGQKVEFLVSFYNNEISEKSEIFDDQFSVERPDGSNFTLKIRSTKLEDSAMYFCASSERLAVETQYFGPGTRLLVL.

The chain carries TRBV27 and TRBJ1-1; 9 positions agree with TRBD1. Trimming at V came to 10 bases and at J to 3 bases, leaving 12 bases not matched to a gene. Germline CDR1 and CDR2: MNHEY and SMNVEV (reference sequence). This CDR3 is 15 amino acids long. The CDR3 DNA follows: TGTGCCATCCTTTCCCCGGGACAGGGTGACACTGAAGCTTTCTTT. As protein: CAILSPGQGDTEAFF.

This clonotype appeared many times. The chain links TRBV20-1 to TRBJ1-3; no clear D gene. CDR1 is DFQATT and CDR2 is SNEGSKA in the germline V gene (reference sequence). Trimming took 6 bases from V and 2 from J, leaving 5 bases between them. The CDR3 contains 11 residues. CDR3 region: CSARAGNTIYF. The CDR3 nucleotides read TGCAGTGCAAGGGCTGGAAACACCATATATTTT.

This clonotype has a handful of counts. The rearrangement joins TRBV12-3 or TRBV12-4 to TRBJ1-2, with 8 positions matching TRBD1. The CDR3 has 15 amino acids. The junction had 6 bases not matched to a gene; V was cut back by 2 bases and J by 4 bases. CDR3 amino acids: CASSLFSGQGYGYTF. The CDR3 bases are TGTGCCAGCAGTTTATTTTCCGGACAGGGCTATGGCTACACCTTC.

At least ten counts were recorded for this clonotype. V and J are TRBV7-6 and TRBJ2-7; D might be TRBD1 or TRBD2, each matching 6 bases. Germline loops: CDR1 SGHVS, CDR2 FNYEAQ. This CDR3 has 13 residues. V lost 2 bases and J lost 5, with 10 bases in between. In DNA form, the CDR3 reads TGTGCCAGCAGCTTATGGGGGGCGAACGAGCAGTACTTC. This gives the protein CASSLWGANEQYF.

The chain carries TRBV5-1 and TRBJ1-1; 8 bases line up with TRBD1. The ends lost 3 bases at V and 1 base at J; junction bases unmatched: 11. Per germline, CDR1 SGHRS and CDR2 YFSETQ. The CDR3 length is 17 residues. The CDR3, as DNA: TGCGCCAGCAGCTCCCTCCCCGCCGGGACAGGGAACACTGAAGCTTTCTTT. Translating it yields CASSSLPAGTGNTEAFF. The full variable domain, its missing parts supplied by reference TRBV5-1 and TRBJ1-1, is KAGVTQTPRYLIKTRGQQVTLSCSPISGHRSVSWYQQTPGQGLQFLFEYFSETQRNKGNFPGRFSGRQFSNSRSEMNVSTLELGDSALYLCASSSLPAGTGNTEAFFGQGTRLTVV.

The CDR3 reads CSVNSGGDRVGEQFF. CDR3 coding DNA: TGCAGTGTAAATAGCGGGGGGGATAGGGTTGGTGAGCAGTTCTTC. The chain is built from TRBV20-1 and TRBJ2-1; 11 bases are a match to TRBD2. This CDR3 has 15 residues. Germline-derived CDR1 and CDR2 are DFQATT and SNEGSKA (reference sequence). V gave up 7 bases and J gave up 9 bases; unmatched junction bases: 14.

This clonotype was detected a few times. The genes are TRBV4-3 and TRBJ1-1; 7 nucleotides agree with TRBD1. CDR1 and CDR2 from the germline V gene are LGHNA and YSLEER. V was clipped by 2 bases and J by 6 bases; unmatched bases: 3. The CDR3 has 13 residues. The CDR3 loop is CASSQSGTAEAFF. The CDR3 DNA reads as TGCGCCAGCAGCCAATCCGGGACAGCTGAAGCTTTCTTT.

The rearrangement joins TRBV20-1 to TRBJ1-1, with D hard to call. The CDR3 spans 12 residues. Germline V gene sequence: CDR1 DFQATT, CDR2 SNEGSKA (reference sequence). V lost 8 bases and J lost 4, with 14 bases in between. DNA of the CDR3: TGCAGTATTATCTCGGGAGGCACTGAAGCTTTCTTT. Translating gives CSIISGGTEAFF.

The V call is TRBV19, the J call TRBJ1-5, with D hard to call. V gave up 7 bases and J gave up 7 bases, with 17 bases separating them. CDR1 is LNHDA and CDR2 is SQIVND in the germline V gene (reference sequence). The CDR3 has 14 amino acids. CDR3 protein: CASTHPQNNQPQHF. As DNA, the CDR3 is TGTGCCAGTACCCACCCCCAGAACAACCAGCCCCAGCATTTT.

J is TRBJ2-2 and V is TRBV7-9; D is unclear. The germline V gene has CDR1 SEHNR and CDR2 FQNEAQ (reference sequence). The V and J ends lost 2 bases and 0 bases respectively, with 13 bases between them. This CDR3 is 17 amino acids long. The CDR3 coding sequence is TGTGCCAGCAGCTTATTCATCAGGTCCTCGAACACCGGGGAGCTGTTTTTT. This encodes CASSLFIRSSNTGELFF.